This paragraph covers one T cell receptor beta chain sequence. Which antigen it targets is not known. Qualities for individual bases were not recorded, and no much larger clone is one base off. Other DNA sequences within the sample encode an identical CDR3. The entire isolated RNA was reverse transcribed using the High Capacity cDNA Reverse Transcription Kit, and thus expressed TCRB transcripts were sequenced. Deep immunoSEQ sequencing was performed on naive, central memory and regulatory T cell samples, with an average of roughly 3.5 million total reads per sample. Sorted cells were lysed in RLT buffer and RNA was extracted with DNase-treated RNeasy Micro or Mini kits, depending on cell number. To prevent cross-contamination, every cell subset was processed on its own, while patient and healthy donor samples were processed together. TCRB sequences were amplified from cDNA with the immunoSEQ multiplex PCR, producing 87-bp fragments spanning the CDR3 region. Amplicons were sequenced on the Illumina HiSeq platform. Per the authors' processing: PCR bias was computationally corrected using synthetic template baselines, reads within Hamming distance 2 were collapsed, and singletons that could not be merged were discarded. By aligning reads against IMGT, V, D and J genes, CDR3 length, and insertions or deletions at six rearrangement sites were assigned. Within each subset, clonotype counts were normalized to sorted cell number, after which true diversity and Gini coefficients were computed with the tcR R package. The overlap coefficient, calculated on TCRB nucleotide sequences, was used to measure repertoire sharing. In its TCRdb copy, this immuneACCESS table keeps in-frame sequences only and misses some clones. Where compared with another copy, unresolved V genes explain less than half of these, and the others have no known cause. V and J calls and clone size are as listed in that table; D and trimming were resolved from the DNA. The sample yields around 300,000 clones; less than 15% were counted once. 6.7% of the sample comes from the top ten.

This entry belongs to a study of beta chain features in type 1 diabetes (dated by TCRdb to about 2018). For context, the study as a whole: Mean age, gender distribution, total cell number and subset yield were not different between patients and healthy donors. Across all samples, 107,917,701 sorted cells were examined, and cell number per subset correlated strongly with RNA yield. Whereas all 30 or so donors provided naive and central memory subsets, regulatory and stem cell-like memory subsets were isolated from just 8 patients and about 8 healthy donors. The study compared TCRB repertoires of sorted circulating CD4+ T cell subsets between recently diagnosed type 1 diabetes patients and matched healthy donors.

Its CDR3 holds 18 amino acids, cysteine through phenylalanine. Just CDR3 DNA is preserved here, 54 bases in frame from base 1. Germline trimming: 3 bases from V, 1 base from J; junction bases outside gene matches: 10. Via the germline V gene (reference sequence), CDR1 is GTSNPN and CDR2 SVGIG. Summary of the overall study and its limitations: In all four CD4+ subsets, TCRB CDR3 length was moderately but significantly shorter in type 1 diabetes patients. Because cDNA rather than genomic DNA was sequenced, highly expressing activated cells could have been over-represented, although no difference in activation and CD3 levels was found between groups. Shorter templates might have been favored by PCR, but patient and control samples were amplified and corrected together, so both groups would have been affected equally by any skew. Patients with type 1 diabetes made fewer insertions and deleted more nucleotides at VDJ recombination sites, implying thymic rearrangement abnormalities. Naive, central memory and regulatory TCRB repertoires appeared more similar among patients than among healthy donors. Only small numbers of individuals were included in the HLA sub-analyses, which left unresolved whether HLA type had any influence on TCRB rearrangement.

Each donor gave one peripheral blood draw, averaging approximately 120 mL, which was collected into heparinised tubes. A BD FACSAria II and a panel including CD45RO, CCR7, CD25, CD127, CD95 and CD27 were used to sort naive, central memory, regulatory and stem cell-like memory CD4+ T cells. Every sorted population had a purity above 95%. Right away, PBMCs were isolated by Lymphoprep density gradient centrifugation and were stained directly, with no culture step. To minimize batch effects, samples were stained and sorted in pairs, one healthy donor with one patient per experiment. Material: central memory CD4+ T cells from blood. The chain couples TRBV30 to TRBJ2-2; TRBD2 matches 11 bases in the middle. The clonotype comes from a young man in good health. The encoded CDR3 is CAWRPLAGVLRNTGELFF. The DNA sequence is as follows: TGTGCCTGGAGACCACTAGCGGGAGTATTACGGAACACCGGGGAGCTGTTTTTT.